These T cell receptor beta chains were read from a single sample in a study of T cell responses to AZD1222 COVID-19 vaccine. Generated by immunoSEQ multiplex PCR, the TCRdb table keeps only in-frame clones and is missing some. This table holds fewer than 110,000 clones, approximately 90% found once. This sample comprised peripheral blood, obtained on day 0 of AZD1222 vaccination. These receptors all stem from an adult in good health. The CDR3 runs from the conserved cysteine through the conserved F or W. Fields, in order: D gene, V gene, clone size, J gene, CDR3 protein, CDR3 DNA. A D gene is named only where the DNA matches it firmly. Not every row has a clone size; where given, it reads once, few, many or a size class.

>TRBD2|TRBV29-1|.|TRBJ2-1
CSVEDLTSGGAEEQFF
TGCAGCGTTGAAGATCTTACTAGCGGGGGGGCTGAAGAGCAGTTCTTC
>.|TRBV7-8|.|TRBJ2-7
CASKPGGVLTYEQYF
TGTGCCAGCAAGCCGGGCGGTGTACTGACCTACGAGCAGTACTTC
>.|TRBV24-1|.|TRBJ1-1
CATSSGGAPEAFF
TGTGCCACCAGTTCCGGGGGGGCGCCTGAAGCTTTCTTT
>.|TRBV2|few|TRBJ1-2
CASSEQLATNYGYTF
TGTGCCAGCAGTGAACAGTTGGCTACTAACTATGGCTACACCTTC
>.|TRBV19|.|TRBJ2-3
CASSERYTDTQYF
TGTGCCAGTAGCGAGCGTTACACAGATACGCAGTATTTT
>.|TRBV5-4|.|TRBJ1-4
CASSLGVSGNLFF
TGTGCCAGCAGCTTGGGAGTTTCAGGGAACCTGTTTTTT
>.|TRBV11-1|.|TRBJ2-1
CATSEGAQIYEQFF
TGTGCCACCTCTGAAGGGGCGCAGATCTATGAGCAGTTCTTC
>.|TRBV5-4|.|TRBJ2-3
CASSSTDTQYF
TGTGCCAGCAGCAGTACAGATACGCAGTATTTT
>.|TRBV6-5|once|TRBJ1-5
CASTNGYQPQHF
TGTGCCAGCACAAACGGATATCAGCCCCAGCATTTT
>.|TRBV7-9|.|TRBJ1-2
CASSSTGHVYGYTF
TGTGCCAGCAGCTCGACAGGTCACGTCTATGGCTACACCTTC
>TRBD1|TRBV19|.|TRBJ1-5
CASRGSGGGNQPQHF
TGTGCCAGTAGGGGATCAGGGGGCGGCAATCAGCCCCAGCATTTT
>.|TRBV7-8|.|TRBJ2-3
CASSLGGRGTDTQYF
TGTGCCAGCAGCTTAGGGGGACGGGGCACAGATACGCAGTATTTT
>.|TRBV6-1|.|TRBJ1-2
CASSESGGYDGYTF
TGTGCCAGCAGTGAGAGTGGGGGGTACGACGGCTACACCTTC
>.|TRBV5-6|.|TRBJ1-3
CASSGIRGNTIYF
TGTGCCAGCAGCGGGATCCGAGGAAACACCATATATTTT
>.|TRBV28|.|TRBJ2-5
CASSSRQGGSETQYF
TGTGCCAGCAGTTCCCGACAGGGAGGATCGGAGACCCAGTACTTC
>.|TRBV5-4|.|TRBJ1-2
CASTQNPGPPGYTF
TGTGCCAGCACCCAAAACCCAGGGCCCCCTGGCTACACCTTC
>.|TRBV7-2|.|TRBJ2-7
CASSLGGSLYEQYF
TGTGCCAGCAGCCTCGGAGGGTCCCTCTACGAGCAGTACTTC
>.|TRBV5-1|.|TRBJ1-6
CASSLIGVRNSPLHF
TGCGCCAGCAGCTTGATAGGCGTCCGTAATTCACCCCTCCACTTT
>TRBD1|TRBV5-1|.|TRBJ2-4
CASSKTGVAKNIQYF
TGCGCCAGCAGCAAAACAGGGGTAGCCAAAAACATTCAGTACTTC
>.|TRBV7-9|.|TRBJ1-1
CASKETGNTEAFF
TGTGCCAGCAAGGAGACAGGGAACACTGAAGCTTTCTTT
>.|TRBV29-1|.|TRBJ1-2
CSVASRERGGYTF
TGCAGCGTTGCAAGCAGGGAGAGGGGTGGCTACACCTTC
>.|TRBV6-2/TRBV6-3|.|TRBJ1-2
CASSYSKSGYGYTF
TGTGCCAGCAGTTATTCGAAATCGGGCTATGGCTACACCTTC
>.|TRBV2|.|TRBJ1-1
CASRGQPNTEAFF
TGTGCCAGCAGAGGACAGCCGAACACTGAAGCTTTCTTT
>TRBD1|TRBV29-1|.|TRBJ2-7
CSALRDRDSYEQYF
TGCAGCGCCCTCCGGGACAGGGACTCCTACGAGCAGTACTTC
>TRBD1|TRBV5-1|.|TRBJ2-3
CASSSGQGFSDTQYF
TGCGCCAGCAGCTCGGGACAGGGGTTCTCAGATACGCAGTATTTT
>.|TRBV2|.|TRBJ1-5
CASSEALWGNQPQHF
TGTGCCAGCAGTGAAGCGCTTTGGGGCAATCAGCCCCAGCATTTT
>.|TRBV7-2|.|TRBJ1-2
CASSLAGNYGYTF
TGTGCCAGCAGCTTAGCAGGAAACTATGGCTACACCTTC
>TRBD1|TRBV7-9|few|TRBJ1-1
CASKLGTGEAFF
TGTGCCAGCAAACTCGGGACAGGGGAAGCTTTCTTT
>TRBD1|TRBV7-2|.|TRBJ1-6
CASSLWTGRNSPLHF
TGTGCCAGCAGCTTATGGACAGGACGAAATTCACCCCTCCACTTT
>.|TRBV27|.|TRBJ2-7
CASSLSYRTYEQYF
TGTGCCAGCAGTTTATCGTACCGCACCTACGAGCAGTACTTC
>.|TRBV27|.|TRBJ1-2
CASSQIGWGQHYGYTF
TGTGCCAGCAGCCAAATCGGCTGGGGGCAGCACTATGGCTACACCTTC
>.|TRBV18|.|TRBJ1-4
CASSQPVAGTGKLFF
TGTGCCAGCTCACAGCCAGTGGCAGGGACGGGAAAACTGTTTTTT
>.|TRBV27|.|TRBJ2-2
CASSFRANTGELFF
TGTGCCAGCAGTTTTCGAGCGAACACCGGGGAGCTGTTTTTT
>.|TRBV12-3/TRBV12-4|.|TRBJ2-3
CASSSYPTDTQYF
TGTGCCAGCAGTTCCTACCCCACAGATACGCAGTATTTT
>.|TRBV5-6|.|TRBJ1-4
CASSLVSEEKLFF
TGTGCCAGCAGCTTGGTCAGCGAGGAAAAACTGTTTTTT
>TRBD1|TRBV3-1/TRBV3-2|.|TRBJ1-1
CASSQAPTGANTEAFF
TGTGCCAGCAGCCAGGCCCCTACAGGGGCAAACACTGAAGCTTTCTTT
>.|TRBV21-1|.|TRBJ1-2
CASSKGVRPNYGYTF
TGTGCCAGCAGCAAAGGGGTGCGACCCAACTATGGCTACACCTTC
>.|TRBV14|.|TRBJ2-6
CASSPEEGRPGANVLTF
TGTGCCAGCAGCCCAGAGGAGGGTAGACCTGGGGCCAACGTCCTGACTTTC
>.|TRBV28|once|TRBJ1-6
CASSLTGQRSPLHF
TGTGCCAGCAGTTTAACAGGGCAGAGATCACCCCTCCACTTT
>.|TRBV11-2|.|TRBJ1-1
CASSSPRYTEAFF
TGTGCCAGCAGCTCTCCAAGATACACTGAAGCTTTCTTT
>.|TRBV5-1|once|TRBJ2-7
CASRPLSSYEQYF
TGCGCCAGCAGACCACTCAGCTCCTACGAGCAGTACTTC
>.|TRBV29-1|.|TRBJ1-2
CSVSAGAGYTF
TGCAGCGTGTCGGCCGGGGCTGGCTACACCTTC
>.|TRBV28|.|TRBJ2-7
CASSPVPHYSYEQYF
TGTGCCAGCAGTCCTGTGCCACACTATTCCTACGAGCAGTACTTC
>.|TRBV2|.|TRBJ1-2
CASSDQGLLNYGYTF
TGTGCCAGCAGTGATCAGGGGTTATTGAACTATGGCTACACCTTC
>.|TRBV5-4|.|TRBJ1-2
CASSLPENGYTF
TGTGCCAGCAGCTTGCCGGAAAATGGCTACACCTTC
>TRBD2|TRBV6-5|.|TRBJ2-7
CASSPRGVLPSEQYF
TGTGCCAGCAGCCCCCGGGGGGTTCTCCCCTCCGAGCAGTACTTC
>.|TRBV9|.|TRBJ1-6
CASSVAAENSPLHF
TGTGCCAGCAGCGTAGCGGCAGAAAATTCACCCCTCCACTTT
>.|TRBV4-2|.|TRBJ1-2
CASSRRGSDTQPGAGYTF
TGTGCCAGCAGCCGCCGAGGATCGGACACCCAACCCGGGGCTGGCTACACCTTC
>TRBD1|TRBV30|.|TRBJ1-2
CAWAYRGDGYTF
TGTGCCTGGGCATACAGGGGAGACGGCTACACCTTC
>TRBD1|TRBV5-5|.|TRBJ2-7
CASSLGGTALYEQYF
TGTGCCAGCAGCTTGGGAGGGACAGCTCTTTACGAGCAGTACTTC
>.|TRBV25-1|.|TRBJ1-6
CASSEHSAAGRAPLHF
TGTGCCAGCAGTGAACACTCTGCGGCAGGGAGGGCACCCCTCCACTTT
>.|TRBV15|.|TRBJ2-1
CATSRDIQEVTEQFF
TGTGCCACCAGCAGAGATATACAGGAAGTCACTGAGCAGTTCTTC